These 30 T cell receptor beta chains came from one sample sequenced in a study of blood T cells in healthy people across ages. With a J-beta primer mix and a sample-barcoded 5' primer, a second PCR ran about 7 to 12 cycles. TCRdb called the 5' RACE reads again in MiXCR, with one record for every CDR3 protein. Of about 670,000 distinct CDR3 sequences detected, 52% appear once; the ten largest clones hold 13%. The sample taken for sequencing was blood. These receptors were taken from a woman aged 80 or older in good health.

Comments on this clonotype: A junction end diverges from the germline sequence, so it may reflect a read error. J is TRBJ1-6 and V is TRBV3-1; no clear D. This CDR3 region has 15 residues. CDR1 LGHDT and CDR2 YNNKEL come from the germline V gene (reference sequence). This CDR3 reads CAGSQGGSYNSPLHF. The CDR3 DNA follows: TGTGCCGGCAGCCAAGGAGGCAGTTATAATTCACCCCTCCACTTT.

This clonotype was seen a few times. The rearrangement links TRBV9 to TRBJ2-1; D is tentatively TRBD1 or TRBD2 (5 bases each). The germline V and J ends were trimmed by 2 bases and 13 bases, with 13 bases remaining between them. In germline, CDR1 is SGDLS, CDR2 YYNGEE. The CDR3 contains 12 residues. The CDR3 DNA reads as TGTGCCAGCAGCGTGGGCCGGGACCCCCAGTTCTTC. Its protein product is CASSVGRDPQFF.

This clonotype was counted ten times or more. The chain carries TRBV2 and TRBJ2-5; 7 bases agree with TRBD2. CDR1 and CDR2 from the germline V gene are SNHLY and FYNNEI. The CDR3 runs 14 residues. Trimming cost V 6 bases and J 4 bases; bases outside gene matches: 8. Here the CDR3 reads CASSGLTSRETQYF. DNA of the CDR3: TGTGCCAGCAGCGGACTGACTAGCCGAGAGACCCAGTACTTC.

The chain employs TRBV24-1 and TRBJ2-3; no firm D call. The germline V and J ends were trimmed by 4 bases and 0 bases, with 13 bases remaining between them. The germline gives CDR1 KGHDR, CDR2 SFDVKD. This CDR3 region has 16 residues. The CDR3 bases are TGTGCCACCAGTGAGGCGCCAGGTCGTAGCACAGATACGCAGTATTTT. This translates into CATSEAPGRSTDTQYF.

With regard to this clonotype: At one end, the junction sequence differs from germline, possibly due to a read error. This chain links TRBV4-3 with TRBJ2-3; 7 bases are a match to TRBD1. Germline V gene data show CDR1 as LGHNA and CDR2 as YSLEER. This CDR3 is built from 15 residues. As DNA, the CDR3 is TGCGCCAGTAGCCAGGGGGACAGAGGATCAGATACGCAGTATTTT. Residues: CASSQGDRGSDTQYF.

The chain has TRBV7-9 and TRBJ2-4; D is uncertain. CDR3 size: 13 residues. V was trimmed by 1 base and J by 6 bases, leaving 7 bases between them. The V gene's germline CDR1 is SEHNR and CDR2 FQNEAQ (reference sequence). Here the CDR3 DNA reads TGTGCCAGCAGCTTAGGCGTGGGAAACATTCAGTACTTC. Protein sequence: CASSLGVGNIQYF.

The chain is built from TRBV30 and TRBJ1-2; D is perhaps TRBD1 (6 bases). This CDR3 spans 14 amino acids. Germline V gives CDR1 GTSNPN, CDR2 SVGIG (reference sequence). Trimming left V 5 bases short and J 2 bases short, with 15 bases between. CDR3 in amino acids: CAWGGHNRNYGYTF. The CDR3 nucleotides are TGTGCCTGGGGGGGACATAATCGGAACTATGGCTACACCTTC.

The chain links TRBV7-2 to TRBJ2-3, with 12 bases identical to TRBD2. CDR1 SGHTA and CDR2 FQGNSA come from the germline V gene. Trimming at V came to 4 bases and at J to 9 bases, leaving 14 bases not matched to a gene. CDR3 length: 17 residues. The CDR3 DNA is TGTGCCAGCAGCTCGCCCCGGCTAGCGGGGGGGCAAAACACGCAGTATTTT. Translating it yields CASSSPRLAGGQNTQYF. Combining the CDR3 with reference TRBV7-2 and TRBJ2-3 gives the whole variable domain GAGVSQSPSNKVTEKGKDVELRCDPISGHTALYWYRQSLGQGLEFLIYFQGNSAPDKSGLPSDRFSAERTGGSVSTLTIQRTQQEDSAVYLCASSSPRLAGGQNTQYFGPGTRLTVL.

This clonotype was recorded once. A read error may explain this, as a much larger clone is one base away. The genes are TRBV29-1 and TRBJ2-5; 7 bases agree with TRBD1. J gave up 11 bases and V 6 bases, and 12 bases lay outside the gene matches. This CDR3 comprises 12 residues. Germline V CDR1 and CDR2: SQVTM, ANQGSEA. The DNA for the CDR3 is TGCAGCGTGAGAGAGGGGGCAAATGAGCAGTACTTC. As protein: CSVREGANEQYF.

V is TRBV29-1 and J is TRBJ2-1; 11 nucleotides agree with TRBD2. V shed 8 bases, J shed 2 bases, and the junction held 8 bases outside the gene matches. The germline V gene encodes CDR1 SQVTM and CDR2 ANQGSEA. CDR3 length: 15 residues. CDR3 bases: TGCAGCTTTAGACTAGCGGGGTATCCCTACAATGAGCAGTTCTTC. Translated, it gives CSFRLAGYPYNEQFF.

A note on this clonotype: A much larger clone lies a single base off, so this may be a read error. The chain has TRBV12-3 or TRBV12-4 and TRBJ1-2; 10 bases agree with TRBD1. The CDR3 extends over 14 amino acids. In DNA form, the CDR3 reads TGTGCCAGCAGTCGACAGGGGGCGAACTATGACTACACCTTC. This encodes CASSRQGANYDYTF.

This clonotype was seen more than once but under ten times. The chain employs TRBV29-1 and TRBJ2-3; D is uncertain. This CDR3 spans 12 amino acids. The V end lost 4 bases, the J end lost 1 base, and 6 bases lay between the germline ends. Germline V gives CDR1 SQVTM, CDR2 ANQGSEA. CDR3 bases: TGCAGCGTTGTTCCCGGCACAGATACGCAGTATTTT. Translation gives CSVVPGTDTQYF.

The chain links TRBV2 to TRBJ2-2; 10 bases are a match to TRBD2. This CDR3 has 16 amino acids. The ends lost 2 bases at V and 6 bases at J; junction bases unmatched: 6. Germline V gene data show CDR1 as SNHLY and CDR2 as FYNNEI. This chain's CDR3 is CASSERLAGAAGELFF. CDR3 nucleotides: TGTGCCAGCAGTGAACGTCTAGCGGGAGCTGCCGGGGAGCTGTTTTTT.

There are many counts of this clonotype. The chain has TRBV3-1 and TRBJ2-1; 7 nucleotides match TRBD2. Germline V CDR1 and CDR2: LGHDT, YNNKEL (reference sequence). V gave up 3 bases and J gave up 4 bases; unmatched junction bases: 15. This CDR3 is 18 amino acids long. CDR3 bases: TGTGCCAGCAGCCACGGTGGGGGAGGGCCCCCAAATTACAATGAGCAGTTCTTC. Translating gives CASSHGGGGPPNYNEQFF.

The V and J genes are TRBV6-1 and TRBJ1-5; D might be TRBD1 (6 bases). The CDR3 runs 18 residues. Germline CDR1 reads MNHNS; CDR2 reads SASEGT. V was shortened by 5 bases and J by 2 bases, with 22 bases between the two germline ends. The CDR3 reads CASSPPTDGGAGNQPQHF. The CDR3 DNA is TGTGCCAGCAGTCCCCCGACTGATGGGGGCGCGGGCAATCAGCCCCAGCATTTT.

This clonotype was counted at least ten times. This may be a read error: a much more frequent sequence differs by one nucleotide. The rearrangement uses TRBV7-2 and TRBJ2-1; D ambiguous. The CDR3 totals 14 residues. V lost 5 bases to trimming and J lost 0 bases, with 8 bases between them. Germline loops: CDR1 SGHTA, CDR2 FQGNSA. For the CDR3, the DNA is TGTGCCAGCAGCGTGAGTAGCTCCTACAATGAGCAGTTCTTC. Protein: CASSVSSSYNEQFF.

The chain uses TRBV29-1 and TRBJ1-2; D is possibly TRBD1 (5 bases). The CDR3 has 11 residues. Germline V lookup: CDR1 SQVTM, CDR2 ANQGSEA. Trimming took 8 bases from V and 6 from J, leaving 13 bases between them. The CDR3 loop is CSTGLTDGYTF. Written as DNA, the CDR3 is TGCAGCACGGGGCTTACTGATGGCTACACCTTC.

The chain combines TRBV5-1 with TRBJ1-2; weak D call: TRBD1 (5 bases). Trimming pared 2 bases from V and 3 bases from J, leaving 14 bases between. Germline V lookup: CDR1 SGHRS, CDR2 YFSETQ. The CDR3 is 15 residues long. The CDR3, as DNA: TGCGCCAGCAGCTTATGGGGGTCTGGGGACTATGGCTACACCTTC. Translation: CASSLWGSGDYGYTF.

The genes are TRBV6-2 or TRBV6-3 and TRBJ1-5; unclear D gene. This CDR3 region has 13 residues. Trimming stripped 7 bases from V and 2 bases from J, with 9 bases between. CDR1 is MNHEY, CDR2 SVGEGT, per germline. CDR3 sequence reads: CASMQSGNQPQHF. CDR3 DNA: TGTGCCAGCATGCAGAGCGGCAATCAGCCCCAGCATTTT.

With respect to this clonotype: A much larger clone differs from this one at a single base, so this may be a read error. V usage is TRBV20-1 and J usage is TRBJ2-7; D remains ambiguous. Germline V gene lookup returns CDR1 DFQATT and CDR2 SNEGSKA (reference sequence). The CDR3 spans 14 residues. The CDR3 DNA follows: TGCAGTGCTAACCCGACAAGGAGCTCCTACGAGCACTACTTC. Amino acids: CSANPTRSSYEHYF.

The table lists this clonotype with many counts. The chain combines TRBV29-1 with TRBJ2-3, with 8 bases lining up with TRBD1. This CDR3 comprises 14 residues. The germline CDR1 and CDR2 sequences are SQVTM and ANQGSEA. J gave up 2 bases and V 3 bases, and 4 bases lay outside the gene matches. The chain's CDR3 is CSVDGTGITDTQYF. The CDR3 region has the DNA TGCAGCGTTGACGGGACAGGCATCACAGATACGCAGTATTTT.

The rearrangement joins TRBV20-1 to TRBJ2-5; a weak D match, TRBD2 (6 bases). This CDR3 region has 12 residues. CDR1 is DFQATT, CDR2 SNEGSKA, per germline (reference sequence). Trimming took 6 bases from V and 3 from J, leaving 11 bases between them. The CDR3 sequence is CSALRREETQYF. CDR3 nucleotide sequence: TGCAGTGCCCTTAGGAGGGAAGAGACCCAGTACTTC.

This clonotype has a count of ten or more. This chain connects TRBV28 to TRBJ2-3, with TRBD2 matching over 13 bases. Germline values: CDR1 MDHEN, CDR2 SYDVKM. The V and J ends lost 8 bases and 3 bases, in that order; junction bases with no gene match: 11. This CDR3 has 17 amino acids. CDR3 in DNA: TGTGCCAGCGGGACTAGCGGGAAGGGAGTTGGAACAGATACGCAGTATTTT. Its translation: CASGTSGKGVGTDTQYF.

This clonotype occurred once. This chain links TRBV7-9 with TRBJ1-2, with TRBD1 matching over 9 bases. CDR3 size: 18 residues. Germline V gene lookup returns CDR1 SEHNR and CDR2 FQNEAQ (reference sequence). J lost 0 bases, V lost 5 bases, and 13 bases had no gene match. CDR3 bases: TGTGCCAGCAGCACATCGACAGGGGGTCCTACAGCTAACTATGGCTACACCTTC. It yields the protein CASSTSTGGPTANYGYTF.

This clonotype was detected ten times or more. The CDR3 region is CAINGLGGDTQYF. Here the CDR3 DNA reads TGTGCCATCAACGGCCTCGGGGGTGATACGCAGTATTTT. The gene calls are TRBV10-3 and TRBJ2-3; D might be TRBD2 (6 bases). CDR3 length: 13 residues. Germline V lookup: CDR1 ENHRY, CDR2 SYGVKD. Trimming removed 7 bases from V and 6 bases from J, with 14 bases in between.

This clonotype was counted at least ten times. The rearrangement joins TRBV7-9 to TRBJ2-7, with D possibly matching TRBD1 (6 bases). CDR3 length: 12 residues. From germline, CDR1 is SEHNR and CDR2 FQNEAQ (reference sequence). V dropped 2 bases and J dropped 6 bases, with 8 bases sitting between them. CDR3 in amino acids: CASSLQGTEQYF. The CDR3 DNA reads as TGTGCCAGCAGCTTACAGGGGACCGAGCAGTACTTC. Looking up the rest from reference TRBV7-9 and TRBJ2-7 gives the full variable domain: DTGVSQNPRHKITKRGQNVTFRCDPISEHNRLYWYRQTLGQGPEFLTYFQNEAQLEKSRLLSDRFSAERPKGSFSTLEIQRTEQGDSAMYLCASSLQGTEQYFGPGTRLTVT.

The table lists this clonotype with a few counts. Possible read error: a much larger clone is one base away. As DNA, the CDR3 is TGTGCCAGCAGCTTACACTCAAGGGGCTACAATGAGCAGTACTTC. It is translated as CASSLHSRGYNEQYF. V is TRBV11-2 and J is TRBJ2-1, with TRBD1 as a possible D gene (5 bases). Judging by the DNA end, TRBJ2-7 fits better; the J call may be wrong. There are 15 residues in the CDR3. Germline CDR1 reads SGHAT; CDR2 reads FQNNGV.

The chain carries TRBV6-2 or TRBV6-3 and TRBJ2-5, with a weak D call TRBD1 (5 bases). Germline V gives CDR1 MNHEY, CDR2 SVGEGT. There are 15 residues in the CDR3. Trimming stripped 6 bases from V and 2 bases from J, with 16 bases between. The CDR3 sequence is CASRPLPQGQETQYF. The DNA of the CDR3 is TGTGCCAGCAGGCCCCTACCCCAGGGTCAAGAGACCCAGTACTTC.

This chain uses TRBV14 with TRBJ2-7; D unresolved. V dropped 0 bases and J dropped 3 bases, with 6 bases sitting between them. The germline CDR1 and CDR2 sequences are SGHDN and FVKESK. The CDR3 length is 13 residues. CDR3 amino acids: CASSQEYYYEQYF. CDR3 nucleotides: TGTGCCAGCAGCCAAGAGTACTACTACGAGCAGTACTTC.

V usage is TRBV28 and J usage is TRBJ2-3; 9 nucleotides align to TRBD1. The V gene's germline CDR1 is MDHEN and CDR2 SYDVKM. This CDR3 comprises 16 residues. Trimming removed 6 bases from V and 2 bases from J; junction bases left unmatched: 9. The DNA for the CDR3 is TGTGCCAGCAGACTAAGCGGGACAGGGCTCACAGATACGCAGTATTTT. Encoded protein: CASRLSGTGLTDTQYF.